The T cell receptor (beta chain) described here comes from a study of T cells in Graves' hyperthyroidism and ophthalmopathy. The overall study: Peripheral blood was obtained at initial diagnosis, preceding any treatment.

The investigators amplified TCR beta CDR3 regions from RNA transcripts. Researchers ran a first-round RT-PCR on the TCR CDR3 using the HTBI primer set. TCRdb re-analysed the multiplex PCR reads in MiXCR, keeping a single row per CDR3 protein. This table holds approximately 610,000 distinct CDR3 sequences, approximately 14% found once. Material for sequencing was blood. This sequence originates from a woman between 40 and 55 years old with Graves' ophthalmopathy.

CDR3 amino acids: CSATRTGRMNTEAFF. The CDR3, as DNA: TGCAGTGCCACGAGGACAGGGAGGATGAACACTGAAGCTTTCTTT. The chain recombines TRBV20-1 with TRBJ1-1; 8 bases align to TRBD1. CDR1 is DFQATT and CDR2 is SNEGSKA in the germline V gene (reference sequence). Trimming at V came to 6 bases and at J to 0 bases, leaving 9 bases not matched to a gene. The CDR3 runs 15 residues.